These T cell receptor beta chains were read from a single sample in a study of blood T cells in healthy people across ages. TCRdb redid the calling of the 5' RACE reads with MiXCR, one entry per CDR3 protein. The data show around 1.5 million distinct CDR3 sequences, about 32% seen once. The sequenced sample consisted of blood. These receptor sequences come from a woman aged 25 to 39 in good health. The CDR3 runs from the conserved cysteine through the conserved F or W. Each record gives: V gene, J gene, D gene, clone size, CDR3 protein, CDR3 DNA. The D gene is left open where the match is weak. The size field is filled for only some rows; it gives once, few, many or a size class.

TRBV5-1,TRBJ1-2,-,-,CASSLEVSSSYTF,TGCGCCAGCAGCTTGGAGGTCTCGTCCTCCTACACCTTC
TRBV29-1,TRBJ1-1,-,-,CSVNFRAGEAFF,TGCAGCGTCAACTTCAGGGCTGGTGAAGCTTTCTTT
TRBV6-5,TRBJ1-2,TRBD1,few,CASSYSRTGGTSGYTF,TGTGCCAGCAGTTACTCCCGGACAGGGGGCACCTCTGGCTACACCTTC
TRBV20-1,TRBJ2-5,-,few,CSATTDRLEYF,TGCAGTGCTACTACGGACAGACTGGAGTACTTC
TRBV11-2,TRBJ2-7,TRBD1,-,CASSLSRQGSNYEQYF,TGTGCCAGCAGCTTGTCCCGACAGGGCTCAAACTACGAGCAGTACTTC
TRBV6-5,TRBJ1-1,-,-,CASSGELNTEAFF,TGTGCCAGCTCCGGTGAGCTGAACACTGAAGCTTTCTTT
TRBV11-2,TRBJ2-3,-,once,CAGSSIAEDIDTQYF,TGTGCCGGCAGCTCCATTGCTGAGGACATAGATACGCAGTATTTT
TRBV20-1,TRBJ2-7,-,-,CSARGSGTGQPYEQYF,TGCAGTGCTAGAGGTTCAGGTACAGGACAACCCTACGAGCAGTACTTC
TRBV6-2/TRBV6-3,TRBJ2-1,TRBD2,-,CASNFLAGNNEQFF,TGTGCCAGCAACTTTCTAGCGGGAAACAATGAGCAGTTCTTC
TRBV2,TRBJ2-7,TRBD2,-,CASSGLGLDSYEQYF,TGTGCCAGCAGTGGGTTAGGACTAGACTCCTACGAGCAGTACTTC
TRBV10-3,TRBJ2-1,TRBD2,-,CAISESERGPSWQFF,TGTGCCATCAGTGAGTCCGAGCGGGGCCCATCGTGGCAGTTCTTC
TRBV3-1,TRBJ2-3,TRBD2,few,CASSPGILAGADTQYF,TGTGCCAGCAGCCCAGGAATCCTAGCGGGAGCAGATACGCAGTATTTT
TRBV28,TRBJ1-1,TRBD1,-,CASSLEQGAGDTEAFF,TGTGCCAGCAGTTTAGAACAGGGGGCGGGGGACACTGAAGCTTTCTTT
TRBV11-2,TRBJ2-3,TRBD2,-,CASSAGLAGGPDTQYF,TGTGCCAGCAGCGCTGGACTAGCGGGGGGGCCAGATACGCAGTATTTT
TRBV27,TRBJ2-5,TRBD1,-,CASSPPAGGEETQYF,TGTGCCAGCAGTCCCCCGGCAGGGGGCGAAGAGACCCAGTACTTC
TRBV29-1,TRBJ1-1,-,-,CSVPQGGRGTEAFF,TGCAGCGTGCCGCAAGGGGGGCGTGGGACTGAAGCTTTCTTT
TRBV12-3/TRBV12-4,TRBJ1-2,-,-,CAPAHGTYGYTF,TGTGCCCCGGCCCACGGGACGTATGGCTACACCTTC
TRBV11-2,TRBJ2-1,-,-,CASSLVVLGSEQFF,TGTGCCAGCAGCTTAGTGGTATTGGGAAGCGAGCAGTTCTTC
TRBV29-1,TRBJ2-7,TRBD1,once,CSVLDRGEQYF,TGCAGCGTTCTGGACAGGGGCGAGCAGTACTTC
TRBV5-4,TRBJ2-3,TRBD1,few,CASNPQGSDTQYF,TGTGCCAGCAACCCACAGGGGTCAGATACGCAGTATTTT
TRBV4-2,TRBJ2-1,-,many,CASSPPMGANEQFF,TGTGCCAGCAGCCCCCCCATGGGAGCGAATGAGCAGTTCTTC
TRBV20-1,TRBJ1-2,-,-,CSARPGAYGYTF,TGCAGTGCTAGACCGGGGGCCTATGGCTACACCTTC
TRBV4-1,TRBJ2-6,-,-,CASSQGTGTGSGANALTF,TGCGCCAGTAGCCAGGGCACAGGGACCGGGTCTGGGGCCAACGCCCTGACTTTC
TRBV29-1,TRBJ1-1,-,-,CSVEDWAGLGTEAFF,TGCAGCGTTGAAGATTGGGCGGGTTTGGGCACTGAAGCTTTCTTT
TRBV6-6,TRBJ2-6,-,-,CTSTTGHSGANVLTF,TGTACCAGCACGACAGGACACTCTGGGGCCAACGTCCTGACTTTC
TRBV13,TRBJ1-2,-,-,CASSPRGALYDYTF,TGTGCCAGCAGCCCCCGGGGGGCGCTCTATGACTACACCTTC
TRBV28,TRBJ2-5,TRBD2,few,CASGIAGGRETQYF,TGTGCCAGTGGAATAGCGGGAGGAAGAGAGACCCAGTACTTC
TRBV5-1,TRBJ2-5,-,-,CASSLVPEGETQYF,TGCGCCAGCAGCTTGGTTCCAGAGGGGGAGACCCAGTACTTC
TRBV7-2,TRBJ2-5,-,few,CASSERVALKTQYF,TGTGCCAGCAGCGAAAGAGTGGCATTAAAGACCCAGTACTTC
TRBV2,TRBJ2-1,-,-,CASRERRGPGRFF,TGTGCCAGCAGGGAAAGGCGGGGACCCGGGCGGTTCTTC
TRBV3-1,TRBJ1-2,-,few,CASSQGVREMSYGYTF,TGTGCCAGCAGCCAAGGGGTCAGGGAGATGTCCTATGGCTACACCTTC
TRBV3-1,TRBJ2-1,TRBD2,-,CASSQAGGAENEQFF,TGTGCCAGCAGCCAAGCCGGGGGGGCTGAGAATGAGCAGTTCTTC
TRBV10-3,TRBJ2-1,TRBD2,many,CAISEEAGGIRNEQFF,TGTGCCATCAGTGAAGAAGCGGGAGGGATACGGAATGAGCAGTTCTTC
TRBV6-1,TRBJ1-1,TRBD1,-,CASSEATGDDTEAFF,TGTGCCAGCAGTGAGGCGACAGGGGATGACACTGAAGCTTTCTTT
TRBV6-6,TRBJ2-7,TRBD1,few,CASSYGTASTYEQYF,TGTGCCAGCAGTTACGGGACAGCAAGTACCTACGAGCAGTACTTC
TRBV20-1,TRBJ1-2,-,-,CSAIEGTYGYTF,TGCAGTGCTATTGAGGGCACGTATGGCTACACCTTC
TRBV11-2,TRBJ2-1,-,-,CASRPSRRKVSSETYNEQFF,TGTGCCAGCAGACCGTCGAGGCGAAAAGTTAGTAGCGAAACCTACAATGAGCAGTTCTTC
TRBV5-1,TRBJ2-7,TRBD1,few,CASSFSATGVYEQYF,TGCGCCAGCAGCTTCTCCGCGACAGGGGTCTACGAGCAGTACTTC
TRBV12-3/TRBV12-4,TRBJ2-3,TRBD2,-,CASSPPGLAGAGMQYF,TGCGCCAGCAGTCCGCCGGGACTAGCGGGAGCCGGTATGCAGTATTTT
TRBV13,TRBJ2-5,-,-,CASSSPGSQETQYF,TGTGCCAGCAGCTCCCCGGGCAGTCAAGAGACCCAGTACTTC
TRBV5-6,TRBJ2-5,TRBD1,-,CASSTGGRNQETQYF,TGTGCCAGCAGCACAGGGGGCCGAAACCAAGAGACCCAGTACTTC
TRBV12-3/TRBV12-4,TRBJ2-6,-,many,CASSLPGESGANVLTF,TGTGCCAGCAGTTTACCAGGGGAGTCTGGGGCCAACGTCCTGACTTTC
TRBV4-1,TRBJ1-4,TRBD1,-,CASSPSGTGGNNEKLFF,TGCGCCAGCAGCCCATCGGGGACAGGGGGCAATAATGAAAAACTGTTTTTT
TRBV7-3,TRBJ2-3,-,-,CASSSESPDTQYF,TGTGCCAGCAGCTCCGAGTCCCCAGATACGCAGTATTTT
TRBV29-1,TRBJ2-2,-,-,CSVSGKNTGELFF,TGCAGCGTTTCCGGGAAGAACACCGGGGAGCTGTTTTTT